This entry is about one T cell receptor (beta chain). What it recognizes is unknown. The data belong to a study of shared clonotypes between healthy human individuals. The germline CDR1 and CDR2 sequences are SGHTA and FQGTGA. The CDR3 loop spans 13 amino acids. The V gene lost 4 bases and the J gene lost 6 bases, with 10 bases spanning the gap. Assay runs were performed at deep level. Replicate PCRs run on sorted subsets employed roughly 190 ng DNA, approximately 30,000 T cell genomes. Profiled with immunoSEQ multiplex PCR; TCRdb holds only in-frame clones, not every one. Counted here are roughly 2,300,000 clones, about nine tenths occurring once; the ten biggest clones make up about 0.41%. Study results and limitations: Rarefaction exposed incomplete sorted-subset sequencing despite large depth. Memory subsets had estimated richness that was generally smaller than that of naive subsets.

The receptor's source is a man younger than 35 in good health. Some clones in this sample may be carry-over from other donors' samples. The specimen sequenced was naive CD4+ T cells from PBMCs. Described subset: CD45RA+ positively selected. This chain connects TRBV7-3 to TRBJ2-1; D perhaps matches TRBD2 (6 bases). CDR3 residues: CASSYGSANEQFF. The CDR3 DNA follows: TGTGCCAGCAGCTACGGGAGTGCCAATGAGCAGTTCTTC.